The clone carrying this T cell receptor beta chain has more than one count but fewer than ten. The source of the sample is a study of blood T cell repertoires in COVID-19. TCRdb's table, derived via immunoSEQ multiplex PCR, lists solely in-frame clones and lacks some. The table has about 150,000 clones, over 80% seen once. The sample comprised peripheral blood. This receptor was identified in a man aged 50-59 years with active COVID-19.

The CDR3 DNA reads TGTGCCAGCAGCTTAGCGCTGGACAGGGCAAGCGAGCAGTACTTC. It yields the protein CASSLALDRASEQYF. The rearrangement uses TRBV7-9 and TRBJ2-7; TRBD1 aligns across 8 bases. Germline lookup yields CDR1 SEHNR and CDR2 FQNEAQ (reference sequence). This CDR3 is built from 15 residues. V shed 0 bases and J 6 bases; nucleotides not matched to a gene: 7.